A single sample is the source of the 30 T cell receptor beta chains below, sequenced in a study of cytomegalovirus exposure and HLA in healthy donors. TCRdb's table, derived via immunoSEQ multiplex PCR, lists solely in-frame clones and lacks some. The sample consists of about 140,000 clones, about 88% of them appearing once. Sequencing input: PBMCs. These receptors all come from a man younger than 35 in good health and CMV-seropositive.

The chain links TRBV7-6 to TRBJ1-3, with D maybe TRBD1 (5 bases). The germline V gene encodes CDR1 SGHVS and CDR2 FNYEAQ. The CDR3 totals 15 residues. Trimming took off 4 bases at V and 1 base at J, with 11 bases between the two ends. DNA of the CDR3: TGTGCCAGCAGCTCAGGGCCTTCTTCTGGAAACACCATATATTTT. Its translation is CASSSGPSSGNTIYF.

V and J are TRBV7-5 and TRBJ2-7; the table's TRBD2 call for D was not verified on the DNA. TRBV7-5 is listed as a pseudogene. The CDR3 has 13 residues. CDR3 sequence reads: CARSNGTSYEQYF. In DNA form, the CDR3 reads TGTGCCAGAAGCAACGGGACTAGCTACGAGCAGTACTTC.

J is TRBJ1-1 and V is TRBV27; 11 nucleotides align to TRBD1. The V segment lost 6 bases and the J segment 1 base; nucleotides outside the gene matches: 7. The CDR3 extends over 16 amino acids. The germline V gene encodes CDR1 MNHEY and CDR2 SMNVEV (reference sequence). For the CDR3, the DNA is TGTGCCAGCAGCTCCCGGGACAGGGGGGGGAACACTGAAGCTTTCTTT. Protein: CASSSRDRGGNTEAFF.

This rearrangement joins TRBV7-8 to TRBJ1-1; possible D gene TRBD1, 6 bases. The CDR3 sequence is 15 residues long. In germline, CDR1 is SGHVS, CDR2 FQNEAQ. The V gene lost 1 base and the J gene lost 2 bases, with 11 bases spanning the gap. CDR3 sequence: CASSLVGGLNTEAFF. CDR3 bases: TGTGCCAGCAGCTTAGTTGGGGGCCTTAACACTGAAGCTTTCTTT.

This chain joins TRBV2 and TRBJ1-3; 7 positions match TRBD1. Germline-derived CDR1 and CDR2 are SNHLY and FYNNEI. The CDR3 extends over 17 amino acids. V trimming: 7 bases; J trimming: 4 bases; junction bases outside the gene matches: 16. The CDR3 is CASTLARQGGSGNTIYF. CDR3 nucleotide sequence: TGTGCCAGCACCCTAGCCAGACAGGGAGGATCAGGAAACACCATATATTTT.

CDR3 sequence: CASSLWKATLTDTQYF. As DNA, the CDR3 is TGTGCCAGCAGTTTATGGAAAGCGACCCTCACAGATACGCAGTATTTT. The chain uses TRBV28 and TRBJ2-3, with D unclear. Trimming took off 0 bases at V and 2 bases at J, with 12 bases between the two ends. Germline lookup yields CDR1 MDHEN and CDR2 SYDVKM. CDR3 length equals 16 residues.

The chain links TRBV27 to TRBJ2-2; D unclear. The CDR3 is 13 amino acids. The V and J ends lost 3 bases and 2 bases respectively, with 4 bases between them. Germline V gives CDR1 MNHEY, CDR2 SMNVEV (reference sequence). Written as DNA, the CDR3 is TGTGCCAGCAGTTTTATTAACACCGGGGAGCTGTTTTTT. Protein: CASSFINTGELFF.

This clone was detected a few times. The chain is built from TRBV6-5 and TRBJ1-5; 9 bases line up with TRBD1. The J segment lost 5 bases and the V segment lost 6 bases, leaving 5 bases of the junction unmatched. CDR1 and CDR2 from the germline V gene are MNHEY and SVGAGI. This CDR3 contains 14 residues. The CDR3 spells CASSRGQGDQPQHF. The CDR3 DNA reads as TGTGCCAGCAGCCGGGGACAGGGAGATCAGCCCCAGCATTTT.

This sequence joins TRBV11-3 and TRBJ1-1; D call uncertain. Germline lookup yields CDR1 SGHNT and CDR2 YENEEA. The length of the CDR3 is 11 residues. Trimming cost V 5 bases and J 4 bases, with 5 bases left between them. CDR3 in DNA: TGTGCCAGCAGCGTCGGCACTGAAGCTTTCTTT. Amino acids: CASSVGTEAFF.

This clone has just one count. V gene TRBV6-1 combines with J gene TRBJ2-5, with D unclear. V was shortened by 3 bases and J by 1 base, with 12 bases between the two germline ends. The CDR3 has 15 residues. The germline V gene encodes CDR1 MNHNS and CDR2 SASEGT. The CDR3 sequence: CASSDMKQRQETQYF. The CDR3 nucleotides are TGTGCCAGCAGTGATATGAAGCAGCGCCAAGAGACCCAGTACTTC.

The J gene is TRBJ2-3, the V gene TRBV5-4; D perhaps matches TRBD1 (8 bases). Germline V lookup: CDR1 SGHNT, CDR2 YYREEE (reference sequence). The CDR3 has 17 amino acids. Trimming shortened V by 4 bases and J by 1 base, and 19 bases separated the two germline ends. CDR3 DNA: TGTGCCAGCAGCAACTCAGGGGGCGGGGGCGGCACAGATACGCAGTATTTT. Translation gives CASSNSGGGGGTDTQYF.

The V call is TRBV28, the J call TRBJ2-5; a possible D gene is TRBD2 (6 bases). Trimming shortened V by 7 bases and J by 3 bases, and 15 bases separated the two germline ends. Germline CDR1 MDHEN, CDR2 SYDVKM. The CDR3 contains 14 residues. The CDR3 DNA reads TGTGCCAGCAACTTCCTTTGGACTAAAGAGACCCAGTACTTC. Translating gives CASNFLWTKETQYF.

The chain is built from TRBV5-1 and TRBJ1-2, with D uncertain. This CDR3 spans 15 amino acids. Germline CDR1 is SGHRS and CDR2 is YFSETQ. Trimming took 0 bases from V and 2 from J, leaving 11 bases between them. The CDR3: CASSLGGESNYGYTF. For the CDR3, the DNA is TGCGCCAGCAGCTTGGGAGGAGAATCCAACTATGGCTACACCTTC. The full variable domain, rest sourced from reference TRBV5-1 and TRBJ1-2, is KAGVTQTPRYLIKTRGQQVTLSCSPISGHRSVSWYQQTPGQGLQFLFEYFSETQRNKGNFPGRFSGRQFSNSRSEMNVSTLELGDSALYLCASSLGGESNYGYTFGSGTRLTVV.

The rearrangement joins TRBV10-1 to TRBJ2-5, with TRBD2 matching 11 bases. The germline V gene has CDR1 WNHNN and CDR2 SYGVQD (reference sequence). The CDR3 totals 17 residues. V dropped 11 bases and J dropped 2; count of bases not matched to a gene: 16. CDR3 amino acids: CASLRASGGRGQETQYF. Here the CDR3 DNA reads TGCGCCTCCCTCCGGGCTAGCGGGGGGAGGGGGCAAGAGACCCAGTACTTC.

The CDR3 sequence is CASSFQGTSGNQPQHF. The CDR3 DNA follows: TGTGCCAGCAGTTTCCAGGGAACTTCTGGGAATCAGCCCCAGCATTTT. This chain joins TRBV28 and TRBJ1-5; tentative D call: TRBD1 (5 bases). Germline V gene data show CDR1 as MDHEN and CDR2 as SYDVKM. Trimming cost V 3 bases and J 4 bases, with 16 bases left between them. The CDR3 runs to 16 residues.

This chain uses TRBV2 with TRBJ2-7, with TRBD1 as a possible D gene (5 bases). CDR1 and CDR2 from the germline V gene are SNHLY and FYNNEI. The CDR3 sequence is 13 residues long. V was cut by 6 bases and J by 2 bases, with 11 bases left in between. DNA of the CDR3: TGTGCCAGCAGCCTCAGGGTAACCTACGAGCAGTACTTC. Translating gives CASSLRVTYEQYF.

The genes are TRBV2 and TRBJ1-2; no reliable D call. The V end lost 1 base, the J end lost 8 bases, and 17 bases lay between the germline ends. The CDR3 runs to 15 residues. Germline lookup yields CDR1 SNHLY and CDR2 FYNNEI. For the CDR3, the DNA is TGTGCCAGCAGTGAAGGGAGGGCCGAGATAAGGGGCTACACCTTC. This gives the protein CASSEGRAEIRGYTF.

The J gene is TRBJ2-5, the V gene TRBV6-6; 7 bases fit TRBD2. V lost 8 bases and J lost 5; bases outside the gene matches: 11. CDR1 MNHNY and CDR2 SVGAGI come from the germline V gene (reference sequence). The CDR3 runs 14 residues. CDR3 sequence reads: CASHTAGAAETQYF. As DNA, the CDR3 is TGTGCCAGCCATACGGCGGGAGCGGCTGAGACCCAGTACTTC.

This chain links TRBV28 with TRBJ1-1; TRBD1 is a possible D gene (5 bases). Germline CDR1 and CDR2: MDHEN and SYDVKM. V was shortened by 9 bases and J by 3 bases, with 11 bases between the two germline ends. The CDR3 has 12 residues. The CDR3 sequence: CASHKGYTEAFF. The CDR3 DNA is TGTGCCAGTCATAAGGGGTACACTGAAGCTTTCTTT.

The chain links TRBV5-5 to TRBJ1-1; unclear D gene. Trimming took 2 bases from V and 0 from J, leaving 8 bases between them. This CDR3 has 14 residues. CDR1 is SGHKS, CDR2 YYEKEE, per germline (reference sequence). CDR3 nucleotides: TGTGCCAGCAGCTTTGGGAGTATGAACACTGAAGCTTTCTTT. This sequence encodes CASSFGSMNTEAFF.

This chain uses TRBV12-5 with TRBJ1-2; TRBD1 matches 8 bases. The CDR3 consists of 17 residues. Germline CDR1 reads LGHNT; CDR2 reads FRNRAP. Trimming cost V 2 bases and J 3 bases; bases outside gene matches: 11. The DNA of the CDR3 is TGTGCTAGTGGTTTGTCGGAAACAGGGGGTCTGCACTATGGCTACACCTTC. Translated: CASGLSETGGLHYGYTF. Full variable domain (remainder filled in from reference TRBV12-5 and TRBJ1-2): DARVTQTPRHKVTEMGQEVTMRCQPILGHNTVFWYRQTMMQGLELLAYFRNRAPLDDSGMPKDRFSAEMPDATLATLKIQPSEPRDSAVYFCASGLSETGGLHYGYTFGSGTRLTVV.

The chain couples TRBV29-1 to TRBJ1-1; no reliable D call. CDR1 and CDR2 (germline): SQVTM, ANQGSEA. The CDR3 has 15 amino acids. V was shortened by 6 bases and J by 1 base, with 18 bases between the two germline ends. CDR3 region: CSVGRVGGRNTEAFF. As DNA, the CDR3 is TGCAGCGTGGGGAGAGTGGGAGGGCGGAACACTGAAGCTTTCTTT.

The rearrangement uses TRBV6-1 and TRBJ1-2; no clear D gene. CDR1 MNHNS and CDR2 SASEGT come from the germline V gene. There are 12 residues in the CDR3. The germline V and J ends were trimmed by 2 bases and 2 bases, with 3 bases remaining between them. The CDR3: CASSETNYGYTF. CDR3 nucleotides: TGTGCCAGCAGTGAAACAAACTATGGCTACACCTTC.

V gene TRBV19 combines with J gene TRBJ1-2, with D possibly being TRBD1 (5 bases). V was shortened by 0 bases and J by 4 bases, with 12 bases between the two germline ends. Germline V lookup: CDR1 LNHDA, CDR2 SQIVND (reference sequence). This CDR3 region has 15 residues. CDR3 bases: TGTGCCAGTAGTATAGAGGGGCGCGGAGCCTATGGCTACACCTTC. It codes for CASSIEGRGAYGYTF.

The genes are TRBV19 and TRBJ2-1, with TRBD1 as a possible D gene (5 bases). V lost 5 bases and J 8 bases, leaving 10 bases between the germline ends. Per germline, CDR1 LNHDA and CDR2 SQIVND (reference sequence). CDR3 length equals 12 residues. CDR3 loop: CASSARVDEQFF. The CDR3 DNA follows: TGTGCCAGTAGTGCCAGGGTTGATGAGCAGTTCTTC.

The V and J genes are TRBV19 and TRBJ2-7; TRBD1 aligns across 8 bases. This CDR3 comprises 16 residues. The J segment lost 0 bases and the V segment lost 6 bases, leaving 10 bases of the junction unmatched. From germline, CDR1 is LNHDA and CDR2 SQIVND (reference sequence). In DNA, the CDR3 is TGTGCCAGTAGCCAATGGACCGGACAGGGCTCCTACGAGCAGTACTTC. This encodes CASSQWTGQGSYEQYF.

CDR3 bases: TGTGCCAGCAGTTTGGAGGCAGGGGATGGCTACACCTTC. Its protein product is CASSLEAGDGYTF. The chain recombines TRBV27 with TRBJ1-2; TRBD1 is a possible D gene (6 bases). V shed 3 bases and J shed 6 bases, with 11 bases lying between them. Germline CDR1 and CDR2: MNHEY and SMNVEV (reference sequence). The length of the CDR3 is 13 residues.

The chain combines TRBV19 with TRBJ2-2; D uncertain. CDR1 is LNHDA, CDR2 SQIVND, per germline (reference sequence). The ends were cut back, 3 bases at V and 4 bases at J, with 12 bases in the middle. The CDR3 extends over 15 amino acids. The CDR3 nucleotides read TGTGCCAGTAGTATTATTAGCTCGGGCACCGGGGAGCTGTTTTTT. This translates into CASSIISSGTGELFF.

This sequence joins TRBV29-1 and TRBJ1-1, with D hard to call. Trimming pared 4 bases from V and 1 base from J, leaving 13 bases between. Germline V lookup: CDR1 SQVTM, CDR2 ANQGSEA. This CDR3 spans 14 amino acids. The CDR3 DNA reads TGCAGCGTTGTGAGGGTGGGAAGGAACACTGAAGCTTTCTTT. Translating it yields CSVVRVGRNTEAFF.

CDR3: CASNKYRDPDTQYF. The CDR3 coding sequence is TGCGCCAGCAATAAATACAGGGACCCAGATACGCAGTATTTT. J is TRBJ2-3 and V is TRBV5-1, with D maybe TRBD1 (6 bases). Trimming shortened V by 6 bases and J by 4 bases, and 15 bases separated the two germline ends. CDR1 is SGHRS, CDR2 YFSETQ, per germline. The CDR3 is 14 amino acids.